The entry that follows covers one TCR beta chain sequence. This entry belongs to a study of blood T cell repertoires in COVID-19. Study summary: The study drew acute and convalescent COVID-19 samples from the United States, Italy and Spain. In each case, the material was cDNA or gDNA derived from T cells, B-cell-depleted T cells, or PBMCs.

Sequencing was performed with immunoSEQ multiplex PCR; in TCRdb, only in-frame clones are kept and a portion is missing. The sample carries under 150,000 clones, roughly 88% recorded once. CDR1 is MNHEY and CDR2 is SVGAGI in the germline V gene. This CDR3 spans 13 amino acids. The V end was cut by 7 bases, the J end by 5 bases, with 14 bases between. Enrolled through a virtual design, the participants were between about 18 and 100 years of age and came from 24 US areas. The chain has TRBV6-5 and TRBJ1-1, with a weak D call TRBD1 (6 bases). Sample: PBMCs or T cells enriched from blood (not recorded which). This sequence was found in a woman aged 25 to 39 with acute COVID-19. Written as DNA, the CDR3 is TGTGCCAGCACTCCACCCGGGACAACTGAAGCTTTCTTT. Amino acid sequence: CASTPPGTTEAFF.